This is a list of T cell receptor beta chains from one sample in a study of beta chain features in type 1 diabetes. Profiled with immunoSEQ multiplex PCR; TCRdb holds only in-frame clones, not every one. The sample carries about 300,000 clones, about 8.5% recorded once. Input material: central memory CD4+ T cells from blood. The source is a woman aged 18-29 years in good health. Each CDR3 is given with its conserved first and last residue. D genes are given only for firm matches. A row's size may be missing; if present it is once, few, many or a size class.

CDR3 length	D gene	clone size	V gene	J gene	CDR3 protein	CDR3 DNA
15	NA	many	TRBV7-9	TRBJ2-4	CASSFRVGGKNIQYF	TGTGCCAGCAGCTTTCGGGTAGGGGGCAAAAACATTCAGTACTTC
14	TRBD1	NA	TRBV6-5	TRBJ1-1	CASTGGQGASKAFF	TGTGCCAGCACCGGCGGACAGGGGGCGTCAAAAGCTTTCTTT
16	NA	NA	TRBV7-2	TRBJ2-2	CASSLHTWGQGGELFF	TGTGCCAGCAGCTTACACACATGGGGGCAGGGCGGGGAGCTGTTTTTT
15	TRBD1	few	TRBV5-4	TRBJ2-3	CASSDRVSAGDTQYF	TGTGCCAGCAGCGACAGGGTCTCTGCAGGAGATACGCAGTATTTT
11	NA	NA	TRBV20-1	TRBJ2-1	CSVWLLNEQFF	TGCAGTGTCTGGCTTTTAAATGAGCAGTTCTTC
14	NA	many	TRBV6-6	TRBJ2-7	CASSDTWGYYEQYF	TGTGCCAGCAGTGACACCTGGGGGTACTACGAGCAGTACTTC
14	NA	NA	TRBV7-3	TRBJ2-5	CASSLARSMETQYF	TGTGCCAGCAGCTTAGCGCGCAGCATGGAGACCCAGTACTTC
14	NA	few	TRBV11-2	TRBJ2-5	CASSPRGGRETQYF	TGTGCCAGCAGCCCCCGAGGGGGGAGGGAGACCCAGTACTTC
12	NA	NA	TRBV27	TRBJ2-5	CASSRDVETQYF	TGTGCCAGCAGTCGAGATGTAGAGACCCAGTACTTC
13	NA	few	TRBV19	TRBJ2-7	CASSIPGRYEQYF	TGTGCCAGTAGTATCCCAGGTCGGTACGAGCAGTACTTC
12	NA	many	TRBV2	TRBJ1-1	CASSDISTEAFF	TGTGCCAGCAGTGATATCTCCACTGAAGCTTTCTTT
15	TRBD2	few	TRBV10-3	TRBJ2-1	CAIRHSGRANNEQFF	TGTGCCATCAGGCATAGCGGGAGGGCTAACAATGAGCAGTTCTTC
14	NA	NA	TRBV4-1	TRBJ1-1	CASSQDWQYTEAFF	TGCGCCAGCAGCCAAGATTGGCAGTACACTGAAGCTTTCTTT
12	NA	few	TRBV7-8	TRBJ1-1	CASSRRASEAFF	TGTGCCAGCAGCCGACGGGCGTCTGAAGCTTTCTTT
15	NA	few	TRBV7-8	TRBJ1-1	CASTLYRVLDTEAFF	TGTGCCAGCACCCTGTACAGGGTTTTGGACACTGAAGCTTTCTTT
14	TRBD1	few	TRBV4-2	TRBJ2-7	CASSQDDREYEQYF	TGTGCCAGCAGCCAAGATGACAGGGAATACGAGCAGTACTTC
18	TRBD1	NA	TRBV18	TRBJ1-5	CASSPPGQGAGSNQPQHF	TGTGCCAGCTCACCACCGGGACAGGGGGCGGGGAGCAATCAGCCCCAGCATTTT